The rows below give T cell receptor beta chains drawn from one sample of a study of T cell repertoires in cytomegalovirus infection. TCRdb reprocessed the reads via MiXCR and lists one record per CDR3 protein. The data show about 570,000 distinct CDR3 sequences, under 45% seen once. Antigens for these TCRs are unknown. The sequencing here drew on cultured PBMCs, taken from culture after CMV antigen stimulation. The receptor set was obtained from a human donor in good health (CMV status not recorded). Some clones in this sample may be carry-over from other donors' samples. CDR3s include the opening cysteine and the closing phenylalanine or tryptophan. Each record gives: clone size, J gene, V gene, D gene, CDR3 protein, CDR3 DNA. A D gene is named only where the DNA matches it firmly. The size entry is marked missing in some rows and otherwise reads once, few, many or a size class.

>NA|TRBJ2-7|TRBV7-9|NA
CASSLEVGEGEQYF
TGTGCCAGCAGCTTAGAAGTTGGGGAAGGCGAGCAGTACTTC
>few|TRBJ1-4|TRBV7-2|NA
CASSDPGEKLFF
TGTGCCAGCTCTGACCCGGGGGAAAAACTGTTTTTT
>few|TRBJ2-1|TRBV11-2|TRBD2
CASTYTLSGSHNEQFF
TGTGCCAGCACCTACACCCTTAGCGGGAGCCACAATGAGCAGTTCTTC
>NA|TRBJ2-7|TRBV6-2/TRBV6-3|TRBD1
CASSDLGTGDYEQYF
TGTGCCAGCAGCGACCTCGGGACAGGGGACTACGAGCAGTACTTC
>few|TRBJ2-7|TRBV4-3|NA
CASSQFPGTLLYEQYF
TGCGCCAGCAGCCAATTCCCCGGGACTCTTTTATACGAGCAGTACTTC
>NA|TRBJ1-4|TRBV15|NA
CATSNRADEKLFF
TGTGCCACCAGCAACAGGGCGGACGAAAAACTGTTTTTT
>NA|TRBJ2-3|TRBV6-2/TRBV6-3|TRBD2
CASSMSGRAVYYTQYF
TGTGCCAGCAGCATGAGCGGGAGGGCCGTATATTATACGCAGTATTTT
>NA|TRBJ2-3|TRBV6-6|TRBD1
CASSWETGGTDTQYF
TGTGCCAGCAGTTGGGAGACAGGGGGCACAGATACGCAGTATTTT
>NA|TRBJ2-1|TRBV12-5|NA
CASGLGPPNEQFF
TGTGCTAGTGGGCTGGGACCACCCAATGAGCAGTTCTTC
>NA|TRBJ2-4|TRBV6-2/TRBV6-3|TRBD1
CASRDRGLDIQYF
TGTGCCAGCAGGGACAGGGGGCTTGACATTCAGTACTTC
>NA|TRBJ1-5|TRBV19|NA
CASSPLGGGPQHF
TGTGCCAGTAGTCCCCTCGGCGGAGGGCCCCAGCATTTT
>few|TRBJ1-6|TRBV7-8|NA
CASSLVRAPSPLHF
TGTGCCAGCAGCTTAGTCAGGGCTCCTTCACCCCTCCACTTT
>NA|TRBJ2-3|TRBV5-4|NA
CASGKGGTSTDTQYF
TGTGCCAGCGGTAAGGGGGGGACCTCCACAGATACGCAGTATTTT
>NA|TRBJ2-1|TRBV15|TRBD2
CATSRVLAGQYNEQFF
TGTGCCACCAGCAGAGTGCTAGCGGGACAATACAATGAGCAGTTCTTC
>many|TRBJ2-7|TRBV7-2|NA
CASSLSLGEQYF
TGTGCCAGCAGCTTATCCCTAGGCGAGCAGTACTTC
>NA|TRBJ2-2|TRBV15|NA
CATSAPRGRANTGELFF
TGTGCCACCAGCGCTCCCCGAGGGCGGGCGAACACCGGGGAGCTGTTTTTT
>few|TRBJ2-2|TRBV7-2|TRBD2
CASSFTGGSTGELFF
TGTGCCAGCAGCTTTACGGGGGGGAGCACCGGGGAGCTGTTTTTT
>NA|TRBJ2-3|TRBV6-2/TRBV6-3|TRBD2
CASSYSTSGVVDTQYF
TGTGCCAGCAGTTACTCAACTAGCGGGGTGGTAGATACGCAGTATTTT
>few|TRBJ2-7|TRBV19|NA
CASSIGNYEQYF
TGTGCCAGTAGTATTGGCAACTACGAGCAGTACTTC
>NA|TRBJ2-7|TRBV7-2|NA
CASSLVASFGSDEQYF
TGTGCCAGCAGCTTAGTGGCCAGCTTCGGTTCCGACGAGCAGTACTTC
>NA|TRBJ2-3|TRBV7-7|NA
CASSPLQFADTQYF
TGTGCCAGCAGCCCCTTACAATTCGCAGATACGCAGTATTTT
>NA|TRBJ2-7|TRBV7-2|TRBD1
CASSYKSGTGPYEQYF
TGTGCCAGCAGCTATAAATCCGGGACAGGACCCTACGAGCAGTACTTC
>few|TRBJ2-5|TRBV7-2|TRBD2
CASSLGAGEATQYF
TGTGCCAGCAGCTTAGGAGCGGGAGAAGCGACCCAGTACTTC
>NA|TRBJ2-7|TRBV12-3/TRBV12-4|NA
CASSLKGVWDEQYF
TGTGCCAGCAGTTTGAAGGGGGTATGGGACGAGCAGTACTTC
>NA|TRBJ2-2|TRBV2|TRBD1
CASSGAPGGEGTGELFF
TGTGCCAGCAGTGGAGCGCCAGGGGGCGAGGGCACCGGGGAGCTGTTTTTT
>NA|TRBJ2-3|TRBV6-1|NA
CASSSGVLFTDTQYF
TGTGCCAGCAGCTCTGGGGTTCTCTTCACAGATACGCAGTATTTT
>NA|TRBJ1-6|TRBV11-2|TRBD1
CASSKQGAKDSPLHF
TGTGCCAGCAGCAAACAGGGGGCAAAGGATTCACCCCTCCACTTT
>NA|TRBJ1-1|TRBV2|NA
CASSPPYRTSNTEAFF
TGTGCCAGCAGCCCCCCTTACCGGACAAGCAACACTGAAGCTTTCTTT
>NA|TRBJ1-1|TRBV7-2|NA
CASSQLSGGMEDRNTEAFF
TGTGCCAGCAGCCAACTAAGCGGTGGAATGGAGGACAGGAACACTGAAGCTTTCTTT
>NA|TRBJ2-3|TRBV15|TRBD2
CATSRVPPRLAGYTDTQYF
TGTGCCACCAGCAGAGTTCCGCCGAGACTAGCGGGGTACACAGATACGCAGTATTTT
>NA|TRBJ2-3|TRBV29-1|TRBD1
CSASYWDRATDTQYF
TGCAGCGCTTCTTACTGGGACAGGGCAACAGATACGCAGTATTTT
>NA|TRBJ2-7|TRBV25-1|TRBD1
CASSQNRGTYEQYF
TGTGCCAGCAGTCAAAACAGGGGTACCTACGAGCAGTACTTC
>few|TRBJ1-3|TRBV10-3|NA
CAGQKGESSGNTIYF
TGTGCCGGACAGAAAGGGGAGAGCTCTGGAAACACCATATATTTT
>few|TRBJ2-3|TRBV11-3|NA
CASSPGSGGITDTQYF
TGTGCCAGCAGCCCAGGTTCGGGGGGCATCACAGATACGCAGTATTTT
>few|TRBJ1-2|TRBV25-1|NA
CASSAGGYGYTF
TGTGCCAGCAGTGCGGGAGGGTATGGCTACACCTTC